The rows below give T cell receptor beta chains drawn from one sample of a study of T-cell memory formation after mild COVID-19. TCRdb re-derived calls from the 5' RACE reads in MiXCR, one entry per CDR3 protein. The table has some 130,000 distinct CDR3 sequences, roughly 15% seen once. The material sequenced was PBMCs or a T cell subset sorted from them (not recorded which). These TCRs come from an adult woman who had mild COVID-19 (a few samples of this study predate the infection). Cell type and time point are not known. Each CDR3 is given with its conserved first and last residue. D genes are given only for firm matches. The size entry is marked missing in some rows and otherwise reads once, few, many or a size class.

cdr3_nt | cdr3_aa | v_call | d_call | clone_size | j_call
TGTGCCAGCAGTTACGAGGCCTCCATTTCTGGGGCCAACGTCCTGACTTTC | CASSYEASISGANVLTF | TRBV6-5 | NA | few | TRBJ2-6
TGTGCCAGCAGCCCTAACTGGGCCGGGGAGCTGTTTTTT | CASSPNWAGELFF | TRBV7-3 | NA | few | TRBJ2-2
TGTGCCAGCAGCTTAGAAGGTTGGCTCGATGAAAAACTGTTTTTT | CASSLEGWLDEKLFF | TRBV7-2 | NA | NA | TRBJ1-4
TGTGCCACCAGCAGAGATGCGAGGACAACTTCCTACGAGCAGTACTTC | CATSRDARTTSYEQYF | TRBV15 | NA | few | TRBJ2-7
TGTGCCAGCAGTGCGCCAGGGACTAGCGGGCCCCCGGAGCTGTTTTTT | CASSAPGTSGPPELFF | TRBV6-6 | TRBD2 | NA | TRBJ2-2
TGTGCCAGCAGTTTTGGTTTAGCGGGAGTAACGAGGCAGTACTTC | CASSFGLAGVTRQYF | TRBV12-3/TRBV12-4 | TRBD2 | NA | TRBJ2-7
TGTGCCAGCAGTTTCCTTGGAAGCGGGAGTCCCGGGAGCTCCTCCGAGCAGTACTTC | CASSFLGSGSPGSSSEQYF | TRBV27 | TRBD2 | NA | TRBJ2-7
TGTGCCAGCAGCTTAACGCTAGCGGGAGACGAAGAGACCCAGTACTTC | CASSLTLAGDEETQYF | TRBV13 | TRBD2 | NA | TRBJ2-5
TGTGCCAGCAGCCCCGGTGGCCCCGAGCAGTTCTTC | CASSPGGPEQFF | TRBV7-9 | NA | few | TRBJ2-1
TGTGCCAGCTCACCACCGGACAGGGCCCACACAGATACGCAGTATTTT | CASSPPDRAHTDTQYF | TRBV18 | TRBD1 | NA | TRBJ2-3
TGTGCCAGCAGCTCCGGGGCGAACACTGAAGCTTTCTTT | CASSSGANTEAFF | TRBV7-2 | NA | few | TRBJ1-1
TGTGCCAGCAGCGTAGAATGGGCAGCCTCTGGAAACACCATATATTTT | CASSVEWAASGNTIYF | TRBV9 | NA | NA | TRBJ1-3
TGTGCCGGTCTAGAAACACGGCCGGGGGAGCAGTACTTC | CAGLETRPGEQYF | TRBV7-3 | NA | NA | TRBJ2-7
TGTGCCACCAGCAGAGAGCTGGTTGAAGGCTACACCTTC | CATSRELVEGYTF | TRBV15 | NA | few | TRBJ1-2
TGTGCCAGCAGTCTTGGGACAGCCCATTCACCCCTCCACTTT | CASSLGTAHSPLHF | TRBV12-3/TRBV12-4 | TRBD1 | few | TRBJ1-6
TGTGCCAGCAGCCTTCGGACTAGCGGGGTTGGGTTCAATGAGCAGTTCTTC | CASSLRTSGVGFNEQFF | TRBV7-3 | TRBD2 | NA | TRBJ2-1
TGTGCCATCAGTGAGTCGATGGTATTTGACAGGTGGGGGGGGACCTACGAGCAGTACTTC | CAISESMVFDRWGGTYEQYF | TRBV10-3 | NA | NA | TRBJ2-7
TGTGCCGGGGGACTAGCGGGAGCCACAGATACGCAGTATTTT | CAGGLAGATDTQYF | TRBV7-9 | TRBD2 | NA | TRBJ2-3
TGCAGTGCTGGGGGGACATATGGCTACACCTTC | CSAGGTYGYTF | TRBV20-1 | NA | few | TRBJ1-2
TGCGCCAGCAGCCAAAAGAACTTACGACAGGGGGGCACCGGGGAGCTGTTTTTT | CASSQKNLRQGGTGELFF | TRBV5-1 | TRBD1 | few | TRBJ2-2
TGTGCCAGCAGCCCCTTCGGATGGGCCTACAATGAGCAGTTCTTC | CASSPFGWAYNEQFF | TRBV12-3/TRBV12-4 | NA | few | TRBJ2-1
TGCAGTGCTAGCAGGACAGGGCCCCAAGAGACCCAGTACTTC | CSASRTGPQETQYF | TRBV20-1 | TRBD1 | NA | TRBJ2-5
TGTGCCAGCAGCTTACCGGACAGGGACCGGCAGTTCTTC | CASSLPDRDRQFF | TRBV9 | TRBD1 | once | TRBJ2-1
TGCAGTGCTAGAGATAATAGCGGGGGCCTTTCGTATCCCTACGAGCAGTACTTC | CSARDNSGGLSYPYEQYF | TRBV20-1 | TRBD2 | few | TRBJ2-7
TGCGCCAGCAGCCTAGATATCAGCTCCTACAATGAGCAGTTCTTC | CASSLDISSYNEQFF | TRBV5-1 | NA | NA | TRBJ2-1
TGTGCCAGCAGCTTTCAGAGGGCCTCGGGGTTCTACGAGCAGTACTTC | CASSFQRASGFYEQYF | TRBV11-2 | NA | NA | TRBJ2-7
TGCAGCACCCTGGGTACTAGCGGGAGCAGGGAGCAGTTCTTC | CSTLGTSGSREQFF | TRBV29-1 | TRBD2 | many | TRBJ2-1
TGTGCCAGCAGCCAAGAGGGGACCCAGTACTTC | CASSQEGTQYF | TRBV3-1 | NA | NA | TRBJ2-5
TGTGCCAGCAGCTACAGCTACAATGAGCAGTTCTTC | CASSYSYNEQFF | TRBV4-2 | NA | NA | TRBJ2-1
TGTGCCAGCAGCTTAACTCCAGGTCGCGATCAGCCCCAGCATTTT | CASSLTPGRDQPQHF | TRBV7-2 | NA | few | TRBJ1-5
TGTGCCAGTACTCCAATGGGACAGTTTAACTATGGCTACACCTTC | CASTPMGQFNYGYTF | TRBV19 | TRBD1 | few | TRBJ1-2
TGTGCCAGCAGCCAAGCTTCAGCCCGACCTAGCACAGATACGCAGTATTTT | CASSQASARPSTDTQYF | TRBV14 | NA | NA | TRBJ2-3
TGCAGTGCTAGAGGAGGGCTAGCTCTGACGCCCGGCGAGCAGTACTTC | CSARGGLALTPGEQYF | TRBV20-1 | NA | NA | TRBJ2-7
TGTGCCAGCAGCCAACTTGGGACAGGGGGCACTGAAGCTTTCTTT | CASSQLGTGGTEAFF | TRBV3-1 | TRBD1 | NA | TRBJ1-1
TGCGCCAGTCATTCTATGAACACTGAAGCTTTCTTT | CASHSMNTEAFF | TRBV5-1 | NA | NA | TRBJ1-1
TGTGCCAGCGACTTCGGGACAGCCCTAGAGACCCAGTACTTC | CASDFGTALETQYF | TRBV2 | TRBD1 | few | TRBJ2-5
TGCAGCTTCCGGGACGGGACCTACGAGCAGTACTTC | CSFRDGTYEQYF | TRBV29-1 | NA | NA | TRBJ2-7
TGTGCCAGCAGCTCCGGACTAGCGGGACGCACAGATACGCAGTATTTT | CASSSGLAGRTDTQYF | TRBV7-2 | TRBD2 | few | TRBJ2-3
TGTGCCAGCAGCTTACGAGGGAGTGGCGAGCAGTTCTTC | CASSLRGSGEQFF | TRBV7-3 | NA | few | TRBJ2-1
TGTGCCATCAGTGACGCCGACAATACGCAAGAGACCCAGTACTTC | CAISDADNTQETQYF | TRBV10-3 | NA | NA | TRBJ2-5
TGCGCCAGCAGCTCTAATACAGGGGAACAGCCCCAGCATTTT | CASSSNTGEQPQHF | TRBV5-1 | TRBD1 | NA | TRBJ1-5
TGTGCCAGCAGTCTGCGACAGGGGGCACCTGGGGCCAACGTCCTGACTTTC | CASSLRQGAPGANVLTF | TRBV6-2/TRBV6-3 | TRBD1 | NA | TRBJ2-6
TGTGCCAGCAGGCTTACTAGCACAGATACGCAGTATTTT | CASRLTSTDTQYF | TRBV27 | NA | few | TRBJ2-3
TGCAGCGTTGAAGGCCAGAGGGGAAACTACAATGAGCAGTTCTTC | CSVEGQRGNYNEQFF | TRBV29-1 | NA | few | TRBJ2-1
TGTGCCAGCAGCTCCGGGACTAGCGGGAGTTCCTACAATGAGCAGTTCTTC | CASSSGTSGSSYNEQFF | TRBV7-9 | TRBD2 | NA | TRBJ2-1
TGTGCCAGCAGCGTAGTTAATAGCGGAGGAGATACGCAGTATTTT | CASSVVNSGGDTQYF | TRBV9 | NA | few | TRBJ2-3
TGTGCCAGCAGCCAAGGACGGGGGGCGCGTTACGAGCAGTACTTC | CASSQGRGARYEQYF | TRBV14 | NA | few | TRBJ2-7
TGTGCCAGCAGCCAAGCCGGGGGGGCTTCGGATGAAAAACTGTTTTTT | CASSQAGGASDEKLFF | TRBV4-2 | NA | NA | TRBJ1-4
TGCGCCAGCACACGGAGGGGTGAAGATGAGCAGTTCTTC | CASTRRGEDEQFF | TRBV5-1 | NA | NA | TRBJ2-1
TGTGCCTCAGCGAGTTCCTACGAGCAGTACTTC | CASASSYEQYF | TRBV6-2/TRBV6-3 | NA | NA | TRBJ2-7
TGTGCCTTCCTTTGGGGGGAGTATATCGGGGAGCTGTTTTTT | CAFLWGEYIGELFF | TRBV30 | NA | NA | TRBJ2-2
TGTGCCAGTAGTCGAGCGGGGTATGGCAATGAGCAGTTCTTC | CASSRAGYGNEQFF | TRBV19 | TRBD2 | few | TRBJ2-1
TGCAGTGCTAGAGATGGGAAGGGACGGGAAGCTTTCTTT | CSARDGKGREAFF | TRBV20-1 | NA | NA | TRBJ1-1
TGTGCCAGCAGAACAGGACTAGCGGGAGGATCTGAGCAGTTCTTC | CASRTGLAGGSEQFF | TRBV7-9 | TRBD2 | few | TRBJ2-1
TGTGCCAGCAGCACCCGGGGAGGTCAGGGGGGCTTCGACTATGGCTACACCTTC | CASSTRGGQGGFDYGYTF | TRBV27 | TRBD1 | few | TRBJ1-2